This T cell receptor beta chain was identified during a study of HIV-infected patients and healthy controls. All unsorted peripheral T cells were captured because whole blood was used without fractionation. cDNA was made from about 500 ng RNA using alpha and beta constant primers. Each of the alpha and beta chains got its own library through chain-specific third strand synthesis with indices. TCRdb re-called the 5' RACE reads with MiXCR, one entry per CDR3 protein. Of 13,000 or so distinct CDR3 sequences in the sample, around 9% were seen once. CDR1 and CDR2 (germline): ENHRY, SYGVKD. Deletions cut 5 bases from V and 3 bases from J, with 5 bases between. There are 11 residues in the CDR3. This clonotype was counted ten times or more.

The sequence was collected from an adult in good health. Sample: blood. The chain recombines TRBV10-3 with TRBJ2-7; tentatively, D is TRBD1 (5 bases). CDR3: CAISRGYEQYF. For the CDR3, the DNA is TGTGCCATCAGTAGGGGCTACGAGCAGTACTTC.